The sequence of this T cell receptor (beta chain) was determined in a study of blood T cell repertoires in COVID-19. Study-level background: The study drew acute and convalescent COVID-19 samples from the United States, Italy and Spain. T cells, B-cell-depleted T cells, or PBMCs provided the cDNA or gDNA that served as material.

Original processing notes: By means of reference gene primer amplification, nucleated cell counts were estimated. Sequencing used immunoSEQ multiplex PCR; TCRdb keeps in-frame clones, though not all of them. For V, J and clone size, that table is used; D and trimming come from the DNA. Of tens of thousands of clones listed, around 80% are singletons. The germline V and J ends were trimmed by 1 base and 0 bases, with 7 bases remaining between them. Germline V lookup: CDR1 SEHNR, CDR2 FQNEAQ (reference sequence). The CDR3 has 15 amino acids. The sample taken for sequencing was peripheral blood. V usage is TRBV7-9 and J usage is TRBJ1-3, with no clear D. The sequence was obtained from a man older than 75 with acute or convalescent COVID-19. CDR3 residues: CASSLVQNSGNTIYF. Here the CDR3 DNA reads TGTGCCAGCAGCTTAGTACAGAACTCTGGAAACACCATATATTTT.